This section outlines one TCR beta chain sequence together with its context. Under the authors' procedure: Amplified reference gene primers provided the basis for estimating nucleated cell counts. Method: immunoSEQ multiplex PCR; TCRdb's copy keeps in-frame clones and lacks some. The DNA gave D and trimming, while V, J and clone size come from that table. The sample lists about 310,000 clones, approximately 89% seen once, with 9.5% in the top ten. CDR1 and CDR2 from the germline V gene are SGHRS and YFSETQ. The V gene lost 4 bases and the J gene lost 1 base, with 8 bases spanning the gap. The CDR3 covers 14 residues. Those enrolled, adults aged roughly 18 to 89 years, came from some 25 US areas. The data stem from a study of blood T cell repertoires in COVID-19. Study in general: PBMCs, B-cell-depleted T cells, or T cells provided the cDNA or gDNA that made up the material.

This chain joins TRBV5-1 and TRBJ2-2; D is uncertain. Sequencing was carried out using PBMCs or T cells enriched from blood (not recorded which). The sequence was obtained from a middle-aged woman who had recovered from COVID-19. CDR3: CASSLPGNTGELFF. The CDR3 region has the DNA TGCGCCAGCAGCCTTCCAGGGAACACCGGGGAGCTGTTTTTT.